There are many counts of the clone carrying this T cell receptor beta chain. CDR1 and CDR2 (germline): ENHRY, SYGVKD. The length of the CDR3 is 14 residues. Between the trimmed V and J ends, which lost 4 bases and 1 base, there was a span of 8 bases. Expressed TCRB transcripts got sequenced, as all isolated RNA was reverse transcribed. TCRdb keeps only in-frame clones here, not all; method: immunoSEQ multiplex PCR. Here the sample spans under 300,000 clones, approximately 8.1% being singletons. The data were taken from a study of beta chain features in type 1 diabetes. The clonotype originates from a woman under 30 in good health. Input material: central memory CD4+ T cells from blood. The chain has TRBV10-3 and TRBJ1-5; D is perhaps TRBD1 (5 bases). The CDR3 DNA follows: TGTGCCATCAGTGCCCGGGACAGCAATCAGCCCCAGCATTTT. This translates into CAISARDSNQPQHF.